This T cell receptor (beta chain) was recorded in a study of blood T cell repertoires in COVID-19. Study information: Acute and convalescent COVID-19 samples came from the United States, Italy and Spain. PBMCs, B-cell-depleted T cells, or T cells were the source of the cDNA or gDNA that made up the material.

How the authors handled the data: Amplification of reference gene primers provided the estimated nucleated cell counts. Sequenced by immunoSEQ multiplex PCR; TCRdb stores in-frame clones only, minus some. V, J and clone size are taken as reported in that table, and D and trimming were inferred from the DNA itself. The sample contains just under 95,000 clones, 80% of which appear only once. The CDR3 sequence is 14 residues long. V lost 2 bases and J lost 0, with 8 bases in between. Germline V CDR1 and CDR2: PRHDT, FYEKMQ (reference sequence). Material for sequencing was peripheral blood. The chain recombines TRBV13 with TRBJ2-7, with D hard to call. The receptor's source is a human donor in a cohort sampled during active COVID-19. CDR3 residues: CASSLSEISYEQYF. The CDR3 coding sequence is TGTGCCAGCAGCTTATCTGAGATCTCCTACGAGCAGTACTTC.